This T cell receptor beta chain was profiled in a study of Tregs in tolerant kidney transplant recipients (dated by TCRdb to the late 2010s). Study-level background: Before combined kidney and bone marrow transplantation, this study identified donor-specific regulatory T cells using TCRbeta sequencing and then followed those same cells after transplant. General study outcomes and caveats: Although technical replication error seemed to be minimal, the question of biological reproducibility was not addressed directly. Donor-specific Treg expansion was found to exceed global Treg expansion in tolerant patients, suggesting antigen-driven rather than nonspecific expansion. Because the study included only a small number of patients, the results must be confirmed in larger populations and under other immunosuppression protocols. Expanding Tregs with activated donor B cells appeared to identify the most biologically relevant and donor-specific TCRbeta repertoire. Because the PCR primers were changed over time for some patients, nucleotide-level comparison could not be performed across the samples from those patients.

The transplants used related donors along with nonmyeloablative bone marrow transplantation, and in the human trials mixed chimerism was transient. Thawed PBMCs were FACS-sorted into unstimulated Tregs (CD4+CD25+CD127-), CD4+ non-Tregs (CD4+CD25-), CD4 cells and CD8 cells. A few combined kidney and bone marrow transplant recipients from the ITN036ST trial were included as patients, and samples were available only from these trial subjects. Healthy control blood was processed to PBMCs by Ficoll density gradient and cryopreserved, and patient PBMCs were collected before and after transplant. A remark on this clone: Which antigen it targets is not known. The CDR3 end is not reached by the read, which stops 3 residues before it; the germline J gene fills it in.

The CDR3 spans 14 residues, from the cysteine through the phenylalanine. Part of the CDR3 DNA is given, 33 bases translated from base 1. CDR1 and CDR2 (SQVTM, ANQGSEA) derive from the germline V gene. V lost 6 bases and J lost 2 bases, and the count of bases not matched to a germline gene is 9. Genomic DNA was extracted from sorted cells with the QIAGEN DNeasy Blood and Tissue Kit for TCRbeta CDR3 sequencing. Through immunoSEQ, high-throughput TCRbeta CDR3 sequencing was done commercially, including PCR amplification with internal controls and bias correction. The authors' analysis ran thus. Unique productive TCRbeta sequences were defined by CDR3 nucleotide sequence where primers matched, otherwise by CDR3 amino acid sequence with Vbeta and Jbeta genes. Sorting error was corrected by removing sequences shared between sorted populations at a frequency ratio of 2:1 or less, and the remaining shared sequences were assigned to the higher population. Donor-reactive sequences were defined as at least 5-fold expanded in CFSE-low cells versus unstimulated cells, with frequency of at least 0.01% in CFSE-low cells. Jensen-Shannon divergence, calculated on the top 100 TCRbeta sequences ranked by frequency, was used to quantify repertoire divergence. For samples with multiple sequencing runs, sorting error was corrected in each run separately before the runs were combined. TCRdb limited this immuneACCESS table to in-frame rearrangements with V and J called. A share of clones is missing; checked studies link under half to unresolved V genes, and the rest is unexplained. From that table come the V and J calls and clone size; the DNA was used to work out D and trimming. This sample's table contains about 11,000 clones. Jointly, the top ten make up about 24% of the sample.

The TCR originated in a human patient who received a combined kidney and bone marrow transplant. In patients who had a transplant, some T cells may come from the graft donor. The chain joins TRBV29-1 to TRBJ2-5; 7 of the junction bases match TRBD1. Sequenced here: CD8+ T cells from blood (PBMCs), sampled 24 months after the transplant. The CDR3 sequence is CSVDLPGQQETQYF. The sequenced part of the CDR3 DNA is TGCAGCGTCGATTTACCGGGACAGCAAGAGACC.